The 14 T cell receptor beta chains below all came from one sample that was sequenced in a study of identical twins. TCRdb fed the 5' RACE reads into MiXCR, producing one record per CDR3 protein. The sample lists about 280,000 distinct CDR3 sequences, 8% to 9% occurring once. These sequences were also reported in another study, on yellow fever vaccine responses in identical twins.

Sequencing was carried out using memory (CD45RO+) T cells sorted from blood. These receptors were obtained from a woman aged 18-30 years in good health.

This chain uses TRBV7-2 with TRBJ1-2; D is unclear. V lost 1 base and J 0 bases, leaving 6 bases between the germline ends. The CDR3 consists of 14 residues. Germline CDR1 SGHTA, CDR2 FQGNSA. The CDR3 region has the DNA TGTGCCAGCAGCTTAGGTGGTCCTAACTATGGCTACACCTTC. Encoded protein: CASSLGGPNYGYTF.

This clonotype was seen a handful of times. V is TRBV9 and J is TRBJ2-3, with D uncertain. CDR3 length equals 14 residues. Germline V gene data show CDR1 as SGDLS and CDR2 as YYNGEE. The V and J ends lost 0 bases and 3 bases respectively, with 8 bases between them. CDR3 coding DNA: TGTGCCAGCAGCGTAGGCCCAGAGACAGATACGCAGTATTTT. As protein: CASSVGPETDTQYF.

CDR3 region: CASRGLAGETQYF. The CDR3 DNA is TGTGCCAGCAGGGGACTAGCAGGGGAGACCCAGTACTTC. The chain employs TRBV2 and TRBJ2-5; TRBD2 matches 9 bases. This CDR3 contains 13 residues. The J segment lost 5 bases and the V segment lost 6 bases, leaving 4 bases of the junction unmatched. Germline CDR1 and CDR2: SNHLY and FYNNEI.

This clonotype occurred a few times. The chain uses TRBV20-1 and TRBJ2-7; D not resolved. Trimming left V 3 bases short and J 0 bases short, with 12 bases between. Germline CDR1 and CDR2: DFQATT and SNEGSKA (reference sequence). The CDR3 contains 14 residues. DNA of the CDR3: TGCAGTGCTAGTCAGCTTAAGAGCTCCTACGAGCAGTACTTC. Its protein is CSASQLKSSYEQYF.

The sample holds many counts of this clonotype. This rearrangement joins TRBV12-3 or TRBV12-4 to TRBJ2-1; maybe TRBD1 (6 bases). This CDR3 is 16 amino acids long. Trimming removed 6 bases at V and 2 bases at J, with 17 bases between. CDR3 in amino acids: CASSLMMTGPYNEQFF. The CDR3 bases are TGTGCCAGCAGCTTAATGATGACAGGCCCCTACAATGAGCAGTTCTTC.

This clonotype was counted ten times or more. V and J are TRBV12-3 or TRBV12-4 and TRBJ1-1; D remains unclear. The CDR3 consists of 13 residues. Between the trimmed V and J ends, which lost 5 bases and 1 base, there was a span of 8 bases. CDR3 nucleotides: TGTGCCAGCAGTCTCTTCAAGAACACTGAAGCTTTCTTT. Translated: CASSLFKNTEAFF.

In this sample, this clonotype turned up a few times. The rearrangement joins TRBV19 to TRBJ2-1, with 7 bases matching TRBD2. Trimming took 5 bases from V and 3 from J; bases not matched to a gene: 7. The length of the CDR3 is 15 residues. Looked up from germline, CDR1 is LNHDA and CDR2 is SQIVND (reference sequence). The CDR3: CASSDLGGGYNEQFF. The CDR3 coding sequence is TGTGCCAGTAGTGATTTGGGCGGGGGCTACAATGAGCAGTTCTTC.

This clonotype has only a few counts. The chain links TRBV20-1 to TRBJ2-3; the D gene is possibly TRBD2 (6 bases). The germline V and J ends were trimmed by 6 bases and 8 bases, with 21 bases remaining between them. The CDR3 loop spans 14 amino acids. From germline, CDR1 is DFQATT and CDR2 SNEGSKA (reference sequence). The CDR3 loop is CSATSGGDLGTQYF. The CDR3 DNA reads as TGCAGTGCCACGTCCGGGGGAGATTTAGGTACGCAGTATTTT.

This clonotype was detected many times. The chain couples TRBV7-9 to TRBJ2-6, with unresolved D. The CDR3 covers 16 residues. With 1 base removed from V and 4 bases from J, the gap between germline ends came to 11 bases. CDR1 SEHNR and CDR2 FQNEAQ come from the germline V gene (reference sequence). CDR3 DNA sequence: TGTGCCAGCAGCTTAGGAATTGAGATGGGGGCCAACGTCCTGACTTTC. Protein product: CASSLGIEMGANVLTF. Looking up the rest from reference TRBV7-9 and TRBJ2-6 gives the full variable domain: DTGVSQNPRHKITKRGQNVTFRCDPISEHNRLYWYRQTLGQGPEFLTYFQNEAQLEKSRLLSDRFSAERPKGSFSTLEIQRTEQGDSAMYLCASSLGIEMGANVLTFGAGSRLTVL.

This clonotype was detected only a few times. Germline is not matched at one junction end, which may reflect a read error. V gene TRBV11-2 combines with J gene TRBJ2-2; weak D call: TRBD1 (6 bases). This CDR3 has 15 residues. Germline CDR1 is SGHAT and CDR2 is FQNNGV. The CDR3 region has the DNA TGTGCCAGCATCCAGGACAGTTATTCCACCGGGAAGCTGTTTTTT. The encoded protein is CASIQDSYSTGKLFF. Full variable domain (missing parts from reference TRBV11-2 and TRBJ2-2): EAGVAQSPRYKIIEKRQSVAFWCNPISGHATLYWYQQILGQGPKLLIQFQNNGVVDDSQLPKDRFSAERLKGVDSTLKIQPAKLEDSAVYLCASIQDSYSTGKLFFGEGSRLTVL.

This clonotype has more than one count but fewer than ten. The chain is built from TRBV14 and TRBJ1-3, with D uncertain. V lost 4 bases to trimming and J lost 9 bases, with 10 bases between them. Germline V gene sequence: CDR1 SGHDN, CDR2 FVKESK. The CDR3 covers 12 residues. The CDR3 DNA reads TGTGCCAGCAGCCCGATTTCTGGCACCATATATTTT. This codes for CASSPISGTIYF.

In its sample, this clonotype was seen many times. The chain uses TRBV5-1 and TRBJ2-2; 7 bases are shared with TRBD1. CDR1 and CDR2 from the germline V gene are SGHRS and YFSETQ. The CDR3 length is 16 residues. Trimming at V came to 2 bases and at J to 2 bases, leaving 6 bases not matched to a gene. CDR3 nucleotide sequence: TGCGCCAGCAGCTTACCCGGGACAGCCAACACCGGGGAGCTGTTTTTT. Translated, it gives CASSLPGTANTGELFF.

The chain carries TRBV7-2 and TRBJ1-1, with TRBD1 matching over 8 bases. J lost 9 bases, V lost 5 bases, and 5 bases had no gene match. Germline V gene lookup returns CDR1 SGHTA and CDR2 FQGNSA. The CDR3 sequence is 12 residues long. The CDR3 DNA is TGTGCCAGCAGCAAGGACAGGGTGAAAGCTTTCTTT. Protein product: CASSKDRVKAFF.

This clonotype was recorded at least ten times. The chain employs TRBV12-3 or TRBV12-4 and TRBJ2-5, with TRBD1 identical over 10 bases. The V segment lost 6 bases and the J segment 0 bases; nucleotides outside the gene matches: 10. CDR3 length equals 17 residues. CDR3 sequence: CASSPMGTGEYQETQYF. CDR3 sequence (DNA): TGTGCCAGCAGCCCTATGGGGACAGGGGAGTACCAAGAGACCCAGTACTTC.